The present T cell receptor beta chain was sequenced within a study of blood T cell repertoires in COVID-19. Background on the study: Both acute and convalescent COVID-19 samples were obtained from the United States, Italy and Spain. The cDNA or gDNA used as material had been derived from T cells, B-cell-depleted T cells, or PBMCs.

This CDR3 has 15 amino acids. V was trimmed by 11 bases and J by 0 bases, leaving 17 bases between them. Germline V gives CDR1 MNHEY, CDR2 SVGAGI. Original analysis: Nucleated cell number was recorded as an estimate derived from reference gene primer amplification. Data came from immunoSEQ multiplex PCR; TCRdb stores just in-frame clones and leaves some out. V and J calls and clone size come straight from that table; D and trimming were deduced from the DNA. The table includes about 94,000 clones, roughly 80% detected once. Sequencing was performed on peripheral blood. This chain joins TRBV6-5 and TRBJ1-3, with unresolved D. The clonotype comes from a human donor in a cohort sampled during active COVID-19. The CDR3 loop reads CASRAGSTSGNTIYF. The DNA of the CDR3 is TGTGCCTCGCGGGCAGGTTCCACCTCTGGAAACACCATATATTTT.